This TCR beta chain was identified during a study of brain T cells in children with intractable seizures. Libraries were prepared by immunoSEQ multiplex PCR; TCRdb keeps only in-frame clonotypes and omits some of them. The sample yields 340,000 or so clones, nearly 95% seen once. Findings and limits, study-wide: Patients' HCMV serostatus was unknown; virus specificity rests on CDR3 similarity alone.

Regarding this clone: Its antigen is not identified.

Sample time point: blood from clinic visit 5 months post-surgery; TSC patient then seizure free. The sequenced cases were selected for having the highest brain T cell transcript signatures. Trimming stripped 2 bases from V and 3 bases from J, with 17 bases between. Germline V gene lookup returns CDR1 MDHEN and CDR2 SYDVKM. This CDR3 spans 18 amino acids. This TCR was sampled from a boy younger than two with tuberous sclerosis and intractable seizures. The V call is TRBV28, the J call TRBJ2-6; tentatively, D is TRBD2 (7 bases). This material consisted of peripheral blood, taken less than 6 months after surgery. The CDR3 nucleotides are TGTGCCAGCAGTTTAGTCGGGGGGCTAGGGTTTGGGGCCAACGTCCTGACTTTC. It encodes CASSLVGGLGFGANVLTF.